The 21 T cell receptor beta chains listed next were all sequenced from one sample in a study of CD8+ T cells in alopecia areata. cDNA prepared by RNA extraction and subsequent reverse transcription served as the template for sequencing. TCRdb keeps only in-frame clones here, not all; method: immunoSEQ multiplex PCR. The table records 150,000 or so clones, roughly 44% of them present only once. Sequencing was performed on CD4+ T cells sorted from blood. The receptors shown here come from a human donor with alopecia areata.

The chain couples TRBV9 to TRBJ1-2; 8 bases agree with TRBD1. CDR3 length: 16 amino acids. CDR1 is SGDLS, CDR2 YYNGEE, per germline. Losses at the gene ends were 4 bases for V and 6 bases for J; bases not matched to a gene: 14. CDR3 sequence: CASSPRDRGNRDGYTF. CDR3 in DNA: TGTGCCAGCAGCCCCCGCGACAGGGGTAATAGGGATGGCTACACCTTC.

The rearrangement links TRBV28 to TRBJ2-3, with D uncertain. This CDR3 has 14 residues. CDR1 is MDHEN and CDR2 is SYDVKM in the germline V gene. V dropped 2 bases and J dropped 2 bases, with 8 bases sitting between them. The CDR3 DNA is TGTGCCAGCAGTTTAGATGTGTCCACAGATACGCAGTATTTT. Translating it yields CASSLDVSTDTQYF.

The rearrangement uses TRBV30 and TRBJ2-7; 10 nucleotides match TRBD2. The germline gives CDR1 GTSNPN, CDR2 SVGIG (reference sequence). The CDR3 has 15 residues. The J segment lost 0 bases and the V segment lost 2 bases, leaving 4 bases of the junction unmatched. The CDR3 sequence: CAWSRSSGSSYEQYF. The CDR3 DNA follows: TGTGCCTGGAGTAGGTCTAGCGGGAGCTCCTACGAGCAGTACTTC.

The V call is TRBV10-3, the J call TRBJ2-1; D tentatively reads TRBD1 or TRBD2 (5 bases each). The CDR3 loop spans 15 amino acids. Trimming left V 6 bases short and J 2 bases short, with 14 bases between. The germline V gene encodes CDR1 ENHRY and CDR2 SYGVKD. CDR3 region: CAISQGSGPYNEQFF. Written as DNA, the CDR3 is TGTGCCATCAGCCAGGGCAGCGGACCCTACAATGAGCAGTTCTTC.

The gene calls are TRBV30 and TRBJ2-5; D not certain. There are 12 residues in the CDR3. CDR1 and CDR2 from the germline V gene are GTSNPN and SVGIG (reference sequence). The germline V and J ends were trimmed by 5 bases and 5 bases, with 12 bases remaining between them. Written as DNA, the CDR3 is TGTGCCTGGGACCCAAAGCCCGAGACCCAGTACTTC. Protein: CAWDPKPETQYF.

V usage is TRBV6-6 and J usage is TRBJ2-1; D might be TRBD2 (5 bases). Germline V CDR1 and CDR2: MNHNY, SVGAGI (reference sequence). V was cut by 1 base and J by 6 bases, with 7 bases left in between. CDR3 length: 13 residues. CDR3 bases: TGTGCCAGCAGTTACTTAGCGTTCAATGAGCAGTTCTTC. Amino acids: CASSYLAFNEQFF.

The chain recombines TRBV28 with TRBJ2-1; 13 bases fit TRBD2. Germline CDR1 is MDHEN and CDR2 is SYDVKM. V dropped 6 bases and J dropped 16; count of bases not matched to a gene: 6. The CDR3 has 12 residues. The CDR3 protein is CASRLAGGTLFF. CDR3 bases: TGTGCCAGCAGACTAGCGGGAGGGACCCTCTTCTTC.

This clone was seen only a few times. The chain combines TRBV6-6 with TRBJ1-2; 9 bases agree with TRBD1. Germline values: CDR1 MNHNY, CDR2 SVGAGI (reference sequence). The J segment lost 6 bases and the V segment lost 6 bases, leaving 11 bases of the junction unmatched. The CDR3 length is 15 residues. DNA for the CDR3: TGTGCCAGCAGAACCGCAAGGGACAGGGTTGATGGCTACACCTTC. Residues: CASRTARDRVDGYTF.

The gene calls are TRBV2 and TRBJ1-3; no definite D call. Germline lookup yields CDR1 SNHLY and CDR2 FYNNEI. CDR3 length: 12 amino acids. V lost 10 bases and J 3 bases, leaving 10 bases between the germline ends. Written as DNA, the CDR3 is TGTGCCACCGAAGGGTTTGGAAACACCATATATTTT. It encodes CATEGFGNTIYF.

The chain joins TRBV30 to TRBJ2-3; D not certain. The CDR3 has 12 amino acids. The germline V gene has CDR1 GTSNPN and CDR2 SVGIG (reference sequence). The V and J ends lost 0 bases and 6 bases respectively, with 7 bases between them. As DNA, the CDR3 is TGTGCCTGGAGTGTGAGGTCCGATACGCAGTATTTT. Its protein product is CAWSVRSDTQYF.

The gene calls are TRBV28 and TRBJ2-1, with 9 bases aligning to TRBD1. The V and J ends lost 5 bases and 9 bases, in that order; junction bases with no gene match: 11. The CDR3 spans 15 residues. Germline assignment: CDR1 MDHEN and CDR2 SYDVKM. CDR3 amino acids: CASSPLGQGGGEQFF. CDR3 DNA sequence: TGTGCCAGCAGTCCACTGGGACAGGGTGGGGGTGAGCAGTTCTTC.

This chain uses TRBV7-9 with TRBJ1-2, with 7 bases aligning to TRBD1. The CDR3 totals 15 residues. Losses at the gene ends were 5 bases for V and 7 bases for J; bases not matched to a gene: 13. Germline V gene data show CDR1 as SEHNR and CDR2 as FQNEAQ (reference sequence). CDR3 residues: CASSETRQGGRGYTF. The CDR3 DNA sequence: TGTGCCAGCAGCGAGACTCGACAGGGTGGTCGTGGCTACACCTTC.

To note about this clone: Additional DNA sequences in this sample encode the identical CDR3. The rearrangement uses TRBV5-1 and TRBJ2-5; D gene ambiguous. The CDR3 covers 12 residues. V was clipped by 5 bases and J by 2 bases, with 7 bases between them. Germline V gene sequence: CDR1 SGHRS, CDR2 YFSETQ. The CDR3 region is CASSPSQETQYF. The CDR3, as DNA: TGCGCCAGCAGTCCAAGTCAAGAGACCCAGTACTTC.

This clone was seen only once. The gene calls are TRBV5-1 and TRBJ2-1; no definite D call. The V gene's germline CDR1 is SGHRS and CDR2 YFSETQ. The CDR3 covers 16 residues. Trimming took off 3 bases at V and 8 bases at J, with 21 bases between the two ends. DNA for the CDR3: TGCGCCAGCAGCTCCGCGGTGGCCCTTGTTAATGATGAGCAGTTCTTC. This translates into CASSSAVALVNDEQFF.

This chain links TRBV5-1 with TRBJ2-7; D gene unclear. Germline loops: CDR1 SGHRS, CDR2 YFSETQ. The CDR3 has 13 residues. Trimming took 4 bases from V and 7 from J, leaving 15 bases between them. The CDR3 DNA reads as TGCGCCAGCAGCACTCCCCAGGTTCGAGAGCAGTACTTC. Its protein is CASSTPQVREQYF.

The chain joins TRBV25-1 to TRBJ2-5; D call uncertain. The CDR3 extends over 11 amino acids. The V gene's germline CDR1 is MGHDK and CDR2 SYGVNS. V was clipped by 5 bases and J by 7 bases, with 8 bases between them. The CDR3 sequence: CASSSEWTQYF. The CDR3 DNA is TGTGCCAGCAGTAGTGAGTGGACCCAGTACTTC.

V gene TRBV30 combines with J gene TRBJ2-7, with 13 positions matching TRBD2. The CDR3 is 16 residues long. Germline V gene sequence: CDR1 GTSNPN, CDR2 SVGIG (reference sequence). V was pared by 4 bases and J by 2 bases, with 8 bases of the junction left unmatched. The CDR3 DNA reads as TGTGCCTGGAACCCACTAGCGGGAGGGGCCGCCTACGAGCAGTACTTC. Its translation is CAWNPLAGGAAYEQYF.

This clone was seen a handful of times. V is TRBV7-2 and J is TRBJ2-5, with a weak D call TRBD2 (6 bases). Germline values: CDR1 SGHTA, CDR2 FQGNSA. Trimming took 5 bases from V and 2 from J, leaving 12 bases between them. The CDR3 spans 14 residues. For the CDR3, the DNA is TGTGCCAGCAGCACCCCTAGCGCGCAAGAGACCCAGTACTTC. This encodes CASSTPSAQETQYF.

The rearrangement joins TRBV29-1 to TRBJ2-3; 7 bases agree with TRBD1. After removal of 6 bases from V and 10 bases from J, the junction contained 7 bases not matched to a gene. The CDR3 totals 11 residues. The germline gives CDR1 SQVTM, CDR2 ANQGSEA. CDR3 nucleotide sequence: TGCAGCGTCCGAACAGGGGCATCGCAGTATTTT. It encodes CSVRTGASQYF.

The CDR3 loop reads CASSLGNFPYF. CDR3 nucleotide sequence: TGTGCCAGCAGCTTAGGAAACTTCCCGTACTTC. This chain links TRBV11-2 with TRBJ2-7; D gene unclear. This CDR3 is 11 amino acids long. Germline lookup yields CDR1 SGHAT and CDR2 FQNNGV. V dropped 1 base and J dropped 12 bases, with 10 bases sitting between them.

This clone was found a few times. A read error may account for a junction end that differs from germline. This chain links TRBV29-1 with TRBJ1-1, with TRBD1 matching 12 bases. Germline V lookup: CDR1 SQVTM, CDR2 ANQGSEA. This CDR3 contains 14 residues. The CDR3 is CSVASGVGTGGTLF. Here the CDR3 DNA reads TGCAGCGTTGCGTCTGGCGTCGGGACAGGGGGCACTCTCTTT.